The rows below give T cell receptor beta chains drawn from one sample of a study of shared clonotypes between healthy human individuals. The repertoire was sequenced with immunoSEQ multiplex PCR; TCRdb's copy has only in-frame clones and lacks some. The data contain more than 2,000,000 clones, over 90% of them singletons. Material for sequencing was naive CD4+ T cells from PBMCs. The receptors were gathered from a man younger than 30 in good health. Some clones in this sample may be carry-over from other donors' samples. Each CDR3 is given with its conserved first and last residue. A D gene is named only where the DNA matches it firmly. The size of a clone is reported for some rows only, either as once, few or many, or as a class for expanded clones.

V: TRBV15; D: NA; size: NA; J: TRBJ2-1; DNA: TGTGCCACCAGCAGAGATCCGGGCTCGGATGAGCAGTTCTTC; CDR3: CATSRDPGSDEQFF
V: TRBV28; D: TRBD2; size: NA; J: TRBJ2-5; DNA: TGTGCCAGCAGGATGGGCGGGAGCTTGGGAGAGACCCAGTACTTC; CDR3: CASRMGGSLGETQYF
V: TRBV7-9; D: NA; size: NA; J: TRBJ2-1; DNA: TGTGCCAGCAGCCCCTTGGTAAGGCCCGAGGGGTCCTACAATGAGCAGTTCTTC; CDR3: CASSPLVRPEGSYNEQFF
V: TRBV18; D: NA; size: NA; J: TRBJ2-2; DNA: TGTGCCAGCTCACCCCCGGCAGGGTGGACCGGGGAGCTGTTTTTT; CDR3: CASSPPAGWTGELFF
V: TRBV9; D: TRBD2; size: NA; J: TRBJ2-7; DNA: TGTGCCAGCAGCGTAGACGCGGGAGTCCCCTACGAGCAGTACTTC; CDR3: CASSVDAGVPYEQYF
V: TRBV28; D: NA; size: NA; J: TRBJ1-5; DNA: TGTGCCAGCAGCCGGCCCGGCGGAAATCAGCCCCAGCATTTT; CDR3: CASSRPGGNQPQHF
V: TRBV25-1; D: NA; size: NA; J: TRBJ1-1; DNA: TGTGCCAGCAGTAGACGGGGCGTCATGAACACTGAAGCTTTCTTT; CDR3: CASSRRGVMNTEAFF
V: TRBV2; D: NA; size: NA; J: TRBJ1-5; DNA: TGTGCCAGCACCCTAGGCGCAGGGGTGAGCAATCAGCCCCAGCATTTT; CDR3: CASTLGAGVSNQPQHF
V: TRBV5-8; D: TRBD1; size: NA; J: TRBJ2-7; DNA: TGTGCCAGCAGCTTGGACGGACAGGGGCCTTACGAGCAGTACTTC; CDR3: CASSLDGQGPYEQYF
V: TRBV21-1; D: NA; size: NA; J: TRBJ2-1; DNA: TGTGCCAGCAGCAAAGTCTCCAATGAGCAGTTCTTC; CDR3: CASSKVSNEQFF
V: TRBV19; D: NA; size: once; J: TRBJ1-2; DNA: TGTGCCAGTAGTATGTCCGGAGACTATGGCTACACCTTC; CDR3: CASSMSGDYGYTF
V: TRBV5-1; D: NA; size: few; J: TRBJ1-1; DNA: TGCGCCAGCAGCCCACGAGGGGACTATGAAGCTTTCTTT; CDR3: CASSPRGDYEAFF
V: TRBV7-9; D: TRBD2; size: NA; J: TRBJ2-1; DNA: TGTGCCAGCAGCTTAGGGACTAGCGGGAGCTATGAGCAGTTCTTC; CDR3: CASSLGTSGSYEQFF
V: TRBV5-6; D: NA; size: NA; J: TRBJ1-2; DNA: TGTGCCAGCAGCTCTCCGACAGCGACTAACTATGGCTACACCTTC; CDR3: CASSSPTATNYGYTF
V: TRBV27; D: TRBD2; size: NA; J: TRBJ2-1; DNA: TGTGCCAGCAGTTTATCTACTGGGACTAGCGGCTACAATGAGCAGTTCTTC; CDR3: CASSLSTGTSGYNEQFF
V: TRBV28; D: NA; size: NA; J: TRBJ1-5; DNA: TGTGCCAGCACTCGGGACACCAATCAGCCCCAGCATTTT; CDR3: CASTRDTNQPQHF
V: TRBV5-1; D: NA; size: once; J: TRBJ1-4; DNA: TGCGCCAGCAGCTACCCCTCTTCGGGTGGGGATAATGAAAAACTGTTTTTT; CDR3: CASSYPSSGGDNEKLFF
V: TRBV7-3; D: NA; size: NA; J: TRBJ2-4; DNA: TGTGCCAGCAGGCGGACGGGGTTACTCAAAAACATTCAGTACTTC; CDR3: CASRRTGLLKNIQYF
V: TRBV9; D: TRBD1; size: NA; J: TRBJ1-4; DNA: TGTGCCAGCAGCGTAAGTGGGACAGGGAATGAAAAACTGTTTTTT; CDR3: CASSVSGTGNEKLFF
V: TRBV7-9; D: NA; size: NA; J: TRBJ2-2; DNA: TGTGCCAGCAGCTTTCCAGGGGTCACCGGGGAGCTGTTTTTT; CDR3: CASSFPGVTGELFF
V: TRBV28; D: TRBD1; size: NA; J: TRBJ2-7; DNA: TGTGCCACCCTTTGGGCAGGGGGTGGGTACGAGCAGTACTTC; CDR3: CATLWAGGGYEQYF
V: TRBV27; D: NA; size: NA; J: TRBJ1-1; DNA: TGTGCCAGCAGGGCAGGGGCCGGGGGATTCGCTTTCTTT; CDR3: CASRAGAGGFAFF
V: TRBV29-1; D: NA; size: NA; J: TRBJ2-7; DNA: TGCAGCGTTGTAGACAGGCGAACCTACGAGCAGTACTTC; CDR3: CSVVDRRTYEQYF
V: TRBV6-1; D: TRBD1; size: NA; J: TRBJ1-2; DNA: TGTGCCAGCAGTGAAGGCGTAGGGGGCGAAGGCTACACCTTC; CDR3: CASSEGVGGEGYTF
V: TRBV14; D: NA; size: NA; J: TRBJ2-7; DNA: TGTGCCAGCAGCCGACAGATGGGTGCGCAGTACTTC; CDR3: CASSRQMGAQYF
V: TRBV29-1; D: NA; size: NA; J: TRBJ1-1; DNA: TGCAGCGTGGAACGAAGCAGAGCTTTCTTT; CDR3: CSVERSRAFF
V: TRBV6-5; D: NA; size: NA; J: TRBJ2-7; DNA: TGTGCCAGCAGTTTGCGACAAGAAGTCCCTTACGAGCAGTACTTC; CDR3: CASSLRQEVPYEQYF
V: TRBV5-1; D: TRBD1; size: NA; J: TRBJ1-3; DNA: TGCGCCAGCAGCTTGGTCCAGGGGGCGTTGGGAAACACCATATATTTT; CDR3: CASSLVQGALGNTIYF
V: TRBV7-8; D: NA; size: NA; J: TRBJ2-5; DNA: TGTGCCAGCAGCTTAGGGCAGTCGGAAGAGACCCAGTACTTC; CDR3: CASSLGQSEETQYF
V: TRBV2; D: NA; size: NA; J: TRBJ1-3; DNA: TGTGCCAGCAGTGAAGTGCAACCGGGTCGCTCTGGAAACACCATATATTTT; CDR3: CASSEVQPGRSGNTIYF
V: TRBV2; D: NA; size: NA; J: TRBJ2-5; DNA: TGTGCCAGCCGGGAAGTCTACTACCAAGAGACCCAGTACTTC; CDR3: CASREVYYQETQYF
V: TRBV7-9; D: NA; size: NA; J: TRBJ2-2; DNA: TGTGCCAGCAGCTTACCATCACAGGAGCTGAACACCGGGGAGCTGTTTTTT; CDR3: CASSLPSQELNTGELFF
V: TRBV7-3; D: NA; size: NA; J: TRBJ2-7; DNA: TGTGCCAGCAGCTTAACTAGGTCCTACGAGCAGTACTTC; CDR3: CASSLTRSYEQYF
V: TRBV9; D: NA; size: once; J: TRBJ2-3; DNA: TGTGCCAGCAACTTCCCAAGCGGCGGGCGCGACACAGATACGCAGTATTTT; CDR3: CASNFPSGGRDTDTQYF
V: TRBV11-2; D: NA; size: once; J: TRBJ2-5; DNA: TGTGCCAGCAGCTTAGTCTCCGGGACCGCACCCCAAGAGACCCAGTACTTC; CDR3: CASSLVSGTAPQETQYF
V: TRBV5-4; D: NA; size: NA; J: TRBJ2-3; DNA: TGTGCCAGCAGCTTGGTCGGGTACACAGATACGCAGTATTTT; CDR3: CASSLVGYTDTQYF
V: TRBV28; D: NA; size: few; J: TRBJ1-5; DNA: TGTGCCAGCAGGGGGTGGGTTGGCAATCAGCCCCAGCATTTT; CDR3: CASRGWVGNQPQHF
V: TRBV5-1; D: NA; size: NA; J: TRBJ2-1; DNA: TGCGCCAGCACGCTTGATGGGGTCACCTACAATGAGCAGTTCTTC; CDR3: CASTLDGVTYNEQFF
V: TRBV11-2; D: NA; size: NA; J: TRBJ1-2; DNA: TGTGCCAGCAGCTTAGTGGGTGGCTACACCTTC; CDR3: CASSLVGGYTF
V: TRBV29-1; D: TRBD1; size: NA; J: TRBJ1-1; DNA: TGCAGCGCCATAACAGGGGTAATGAACACTGAAGCTTTCTTT; CDR3: CSAITGVMNTEAFF
V: TRBV19; D: NA; size: NA; J: TRBJ1-4; DNA: TGTGCCAGTAGTACCCCCGAAGCTAATGAAAAACTGTTTTTT; CDR3: CASSTPEANEKLFF
V: TRBV7-2; D: TRBD2; size: once; J: TRBJ2-7; DNA: TGTGCCAGCAGCATAGCGGGAGGGTCCGAGCAGTACTTC; CDR3: CASSIAGGSEQYF
V: TRBV18; D: NA; size: NA; J: TRBJ2-2; DNA: TGTGCCAGCTCACTGGGGAACACCGGGGAGCTGTTTTTT; CDR3: CASSLGNTGELFF
V: TRBV7-2; D: NA; size: NA; J: TRBJ1-4; DNA: TGTGCCAGCAGCCTTCAGCACCTGGAAAAACTGTTTTTT; CDR3: CASSLQHLEKLFF
V: TRBV2; D: NA; size: NA; J: TRBJ1-5; DNA: TGTGCCAGCAGTGAAGCGGTGAGGGTAAGAGGAAATCAGCCCCAGCATTTT; CDR3: CASSEAVRVRGNQPQHF
V: TRBV7-2; D: NA; size: NA; J: TRBJ2-5; DNA: TGTGCCAGCAGCTTAGTTGTCCCGAAGGGGACCCAGTACTTC; CDR3: CASSLVVPKGTQYF
V: TRBV10-1; D: TRBD2; size: NA; J: TRBJ2-1; DNA: TGCGCCAGCAGTGAGCGCAGCGGGAGTTCGTCTTACAATGAGCAGTTCTTC; CDR3: CASSERSGSSSYNEQFF
V: TRBV5-4; D: TRBD2; size: NA; J: TRBJ2-6; DNA: TGTGCCAGCAGCGGCGGGAGCTCTGGGGCCAACGTCCTGACTTTC; CDR3: CASSGGSSGANVLTF
V: TRBV5-1; D: NA; size: NA; J: TRBJ2-1; DNA: TGCGCCAGCAGCTTGGGAATGCAGTCCTACAATGAGCAGTTCTTC; CDR3: CASSLGMQSYNEQFF